These 2 T cell receptor beta chains share one sample of origin, sequenced in a study of blood T cell repertoires in COVID-19. Produced via immunoSEQ multiplex PCR; TCRdb's table is partial and in-frame only. The sample lists around 320,000 clones, roughly 89% occurring once. The source material was PBMCs or T cells enriched from blood (not recorded which). Receptor source: a woman under 30 with acute COVID-19.

This clone is a singleton in its sample. The J gene is TRBJ1-5, the V gene TRBV29-1; 7 nucleotides agree with TRBD1. Looked up from germline, CDR1 is SQVTM and CDR2 is ANQGSEA. The CDR3 runs 12 residues. With 7 bases clipped from V and 4 bases from J, the junction kept 4 bases outside the gene matches. The CDR3 DNA is TGCAGCGCCGCAGGGGGTAATCAGCCCCAGCATTTT. As protein: CSAAGGNQPQHF.

This clone was observed a single time. This rearrangement joins TRBV6-5 to TRBJ2-3; 7 nucleotides match TRBD2. The ends lost 8 bases at V and 3 bases at J; junction bases unmatched: 2. Germline CDR1 reads MNHEY; CDR2 reads SVGAGI. The CDR3 length is 12 residues. CDR3 sequence: CASGRGTDTQYF. As DNA, the CDR3 is TGTGCCAGCGGGAGGGGAACAGATACGCAGTATTTT.